This T cell receptor beta chain was identified during a study of cytomegalovirus exposure and HLA in healthy donors (TCRdb year 2017). Study-level background: An earlier analysis of several hundred of the donors reported about 250 Gb of sequence data and some 120 million unique TCR beta sequences from some 180 million T cells. An earlier analysis of 500 to 750 of the donors applied high-throughput TCR beta sequencing to assess whether each TCR beta V gene segment acted as functional or pseudogenic. Among 300 to 450 genotyped donors of the cohort, an average of 235,054 unique TCR beta nucleotide sequences were sequenced per donor, around 20% of them non-productive. All discovery cohort repertoires had been generated using a single sequencing platform. Both class I and class II loci were covered by HLA typing, at four-digit resolution. Roughly five DR-DQ haplotypes were handled as single units for association and clustering, since linkage in the cohort was strong. Around 300 gigabases of sequencing data and around 87 million unique TCR sequences were included in an early release covering several hundred HLA-typed donors. Of the roughly 420 genotyped donors, 81% were placed in the genetic ancestry cluster associated with self-reported Caucasian donors. In addition to the first cohort of 650 to 750 subjects, a separate validation cohort of about 120 different subjects was used. Typing coverage differed by locus: A, B, C, DRB1 and DQB1 were typed in about 629-640 donors, DQA1 in about 560, DPA1 in some 570, and DPB1 in approximately 450. The study combined high-throughput TCR immunosequencing, statistical association of individual TCRs with disease status, and machine learning to predict cytomegalovirus infection status. In a later genetic analysis, genome-wide SNP genotypes for about three fifths of the 666 donors were used, and that subset was treated as a discovery cohort. Alongside the repertoire data, information on donor age, sex, ethnicity and CMV serostatus was compiled. The study aimed to test whether cataloging public T cell receptors could reveal signatures of past pathogen exposure. In a later analysis, previously published TCR beta repertoires from roughly 710 donors were re-analyzed and high-resolution HLA genotyping was added so that TCR occurrence patterns could be studied. The T cell repertoires of 700 or so subjects were profiled by immunosequencing and related to cytomegalovirus serostatus. Rather than drawing on any new phenotypic data, the later analysis identified candidate immune exposures from TCR beta sequences and the way those sequences occurred across donors.

Library method: the immunoSEQ multiplex PCR assay. A mixture of 60 forward primers for TCR Vbeta segments and 13 reverse primers for TCR Jbeta segments was used in the multiplex PCR. Amplification of the CDR3 region of rearranged TCR beta genes was performed with a multiplex PCR assay on genomic DNA. The Illumina HiSeq System was used to sequence the amplified TCR beta libraries as 87-base-pair reads. For the original study's pipeline: A later analysis tallied tens of millions of unique TCR beta chains across the roughly 610 repertoires, and about 12 million of those chains were shared by two or more donors. Raw reads were error-corrected and collapsed into unique sequences with a nearest-neighbor algorithm that merged closely related sequences to remove PCR and sequencing errors. Alignment of CDR3 sequences to IMGT reference sequences was used to assign V, D and J gene segments. Each retained sequence needed at least a six-nucleotide match to both a V gene segment and a J gene segment. Rearrangements were called productive when the CDR3 lacked stop codons and stayed in frame with V and J; all others were non-productive. Following IMGT convention, CDR3 was defined as the stretch from the second conserved V-encoded cysteine to the conserved J-encoded phenylalanine. The earlier analysis of approximately 590 of the donors excluded any sequence lacking an unambiguous match to a single V gene segment. An earlier analysis of several hundred of the donors classified V segments as functional when productive rearrangements were above 56.7% and as segregating when the standard deviation between donors was above 5%. A statistical classification framework was built to diagnose cytomegalovirus status from the catalog of TCR beta chain sequences. V and J gene assignment, in a later analysis, came from comparing TCR nucleotide sequences with IMGT/GENE-DB human TR gene sequences. Using the TCRdist pipeline, a later analysis assigned CDR3 sequences along with most-parsimonious VDJ recombination scenarios. In a later analysis, each TCR beta chain was defined by its CDR3 amino acid sequence together with its V-gene family, and reads lacking a unique V-gene family were excluded. In a later analysis, 450 to 600 highly shared, low-generation-probability nucleotide sequences were removed to address suspected cross-contamination and a sequencing artifact. In a later analysis, a clonal expansion index for each public chain was calculated from normalized within-repertoire ranks of inferred template counts. Generation probabilities in a later analysis came from a VDJ recombination model fitted to out-of-frame rearrangements, and those results were checked against IGoR. A later analysis scored TCR-TCR, TCR-HLA and TCR-CMV co-occurrence with hypergeometric tests, applying a repertoire-size bias correction to TCR pairs. In a later analysis, false discovery rates were estimated by permuting HLA or CMV assignments 20 times. In a later analysis, co-occurring TCRs were grouped using DBSCAN, with TCRdist sequence similarity added in when clustering inside HLA-allele-positive subsets. Repertoires with fewer than 30,000 or more than 120,000 public chains were left out of co-occurrence clustering, as were roughly five repertoires with anomalous nucleotide sharing. TCRdb obtained this table from immuneACCESS and retained in-frame rearrangements with V and J assigned. These tables miss some clones; where compared with another copy, unresolved V genes account for less than half of the shortfall, and the remainder is unexplained. The D gene and trimming were derived from the DNA, and the V and J assignments and clone size from that table. A total of about 150,000 clones appear in this sample, approximately 84% of them only once. The ten largest make up about 2.1% of the sample.

The CDR3 has 16 amino acids, counting the end cysteine and phenylalanine. The kept DNA is CDR3 alone, 48 bases in frame from the first base. The germline V gene yields SGHTA for CDR1 and FQGNSA for CDR2. Trimming costs V 5 bases and J 0 bases, and their ends lie 17 bases apart. Points the paper makes about the study in general: Linkage disequilibrium might explain the correlated functional status among segregating V segments, but an unknown experimental factor could not be excluded. An earlier analysis of 587 of the donors showed that most TCR beta V segments appeared in productive rearrangements either about 90% or about 30% of the time, which broadly matched IMGT annotations. A total of fewer than 200 TCR beta chains were listed by the study as associated with cytomegalovirus. Because the 87-base-pair reads could not distinguish some IMGT-functional V segments, including TRBV6-2 and TRBV6-3, those segments were excluded. At a false discovery rate of 0.05, a later analysis linked under 20,000 TCR beta sequences to specific HLA alleles. Across donors, most TCR sequences were observed very rarely, whereas some public TCRs were present in many individuals. In a later analysis, most CMV-associated TCR beta chains were found to appear HLA-restricted, with HLA associations seemingly driven largely by CMV exposure. A group of highly shared sequence variants was considered likely to be a technical artifact of the sequencing pipeline. A few of the identified cytomegalovirus-associated TCR beta chains were confirmed in vitro to be specific for cytomegalovirus antigens. The authors suggested that the approach could potentially be extended to other disease states and immunological phenotypes. In a later analysis, TCR association rates were found to vary across HLA loci, with the most associated TCRs seen for DRB1 alleles and the fewest for HLA-C alleles. Strong co-occurrence of HLA alleles, especially DR and DQ, made assigning TCR associations to individual alleles difficult. In a later analysis, HLA-associated TCR beta chains were found to be more clonally expanded and to have lower generation probabilities than equally common non-associated chains. Compared with the approximately 670-donor mean, donors in an Asian-associated ancestry cluster had fewer N-insertions in productive TCRs, according to a later genetic analysis. Presence/absence analyses assumed roughly uniform sequencing depth across donors, an assumption that may not hold. Over 15 rarely observed V segments, including chromosome 9 orphons, were excluded from the earlier analysis of approximately 500 of the donors because counts were too low. Immune exposure information for the cohort was limited to CMV serostatus. HLA typing was unavailable for some donors at each locus, so association tests used only the typed subset. In both the original and validation cohorts, the classifier was reported to diagnose cytomegalovirus status with high specificity and sensitivity. In a later analysis, several top co-occurrence clusters were reported to appear linked to parvovirus B19, influenza, CMV and Epstein-Barr virus. A further reported finding was that TCR beta sequences accurately predicted the HLA-A and HLA-B alleles for most subjects in the first cohort. This cohort had only TCR beta chains sequenced, and the lack of alpha or paired-chain data limited which features could be detected. In a later genetic analysis, a missense DCLRE1C variant was associated with V-gene and J-gene trimming of TCR beta chains, and the association was replicated in an independent cohort.

This clone was recorded once. Its antigen target is currently unknown. The record has no base qualities; no much larger clone is one base away. The cohort comprised 550 to 700 healthy bone marrow donors. At the time of sampling, all cohort members were nominally healthy, though unrecorded immune exposures were likely present. The donor tested CMV seronegative, placing the donor among the 350 to 400 seronegative members of the cohort. Every donor gave a peripheral blood sample, and the peripheral blood mononuclear cells from that sample were used for TCR beta sequencing. Genomic DNA extraction from the blood cell samples was performed with the Qiagen DNeasy Blood Extraction Kit.

Sequenced sample: PBMCs. This TCR came from a woman aged 18 to 35 in good health and CMV-seronegative. Recombination linked TRBV7-2 to TRBJ2-7, and possibly TRBD2, on 7 matching bases. The CDR3 reads as follows: CASSLRGGGFSYEQYF. The DNA sequence is given as TGTGCCAGCAGCCTCCGAGGGGGGGGTTTCTCCTACGAGCAGTACTTC.